Below are 22 T cell receptor beta chains sequenced from a single sample in a study of T cells in Graves' hyperthyroidism and ophthalmopathy. Amplified TCR beta CDR3 regions came from RNA transcripts. HTBI primers were the set used in a first-round RT-PCR of the TCR CDR3. TCRdb used MiXCR to reprocess the multiplex PCR reads, holding one entry per CDR3 protein. This sample carries 300,000 to 500,000 distinct CDR3 sequences, over 13% of them seen once, and the ten largest clones take under 30%. What was sequenced was blood. These receptors came from a man aged 45-65 years with Graves' ophthalmopathy.

This clonotype has at least ten counts. The chain links TRBV5-1 to TRBJ2-7; 15 bases are a match to TRBD2. This CDR3 has 19 amino acids. The V gene end was trimmed by 4 bases and the J gene end by 2 bases; junction bases not matched to a gene: 13. CDR1 is SGHRS and CDR2 is YFSETQ in the germline V gene. CDR3 nucleotide sequence: TGCGCCAGCAGCAAGGGACTAGCGGGAGGATCAGCCGCCGCCTACGAGCAGTACTTC. Translation: CASSKGLAGGSAAAYEQYF.

This clonotype came up a few times. The chain carries TRBV14 and TRBJ1-2; unclear D gene. CDR3 size: 14 residues. The V and J ends lost 4 bases and 5 bases respectively, with 14 bases between them. The germline gives CDR1 SGHDN, CDR2 FVKESK. The CDR3 loop is CASSPPGALYGYTF. CDR3 coding DNA: TGTGCCAGCAGCCCACCGGGAGCTCTTTATGGCTACACCTTC. The variable domain in full, with the rest retrieved from reference TRBV14 and TRBJ1-2, is EAGVTQFPSHSVIEKGQTVTLRCDPISGHDNLYWYRRVMGKEIKFLLHFVKESKQDESGMPNNRFLAERTGGTYSTLKVQPAELEDSGVYFCASSPPGALYGYTFGSGTRLTVV.

This clonotype came up many times. V and J are TRBV5-8 and TRBJ2-1; 10 bases line up with TRBD2. Germline trimming cut 4 bases from V and 3 bases from J; bases unmatched to any gene: 10. Per germline, CDR1 SGHTS and CDR2 YDEGEE. The CDR3 runs to 17 residues. CDR3 nucleotide sequence: TGTGCCAGCAGCCTTGGGGGAGCGGGAGGGAACTACAATGAGCAGTTCTTC. It specifies CASSLGGAGGNYNEQFF. The variable domain in full, with the rest retrieved from reference TRBV5-8 and TRBJ2-1, is EAGVTQSPTHLIKTRGQQATLRCSPISGHTSVYWYQQALGLGLQFLLWYDEGEERNRGNFPPRFSGRQFPNYSSELNVNALELEDSALYLCASSLGGAGGNYNEQFFGPGTRLTVL.

This clonotype was observed a few times. The chain uses TRBV7-8 and TRBJ2-1; no clear D. Looked up from germline, CDR1 is SGHVS and CDR2 is FQNEAQ. CDR3 length: 14 residues. V lost 3 bases, J lost 15 bases, and 21 bases lay in between. In DNA form, the CDR3 reads TGTGCCAGCAGCTTGGAACCCGTATTCGTCGGTGCGTTCTTC. Translating gives CASSLEPVFVGAFF.

The genes are TRBV6-4 and TRBJ2-1; 10 bases map to TRBD1. Losses at the gene ends were 4 bases for V and 5 bases for J; bases not matched to a gene: 5. Germline loops: CDR1 MRHNA, CDR2 SNTAGT. The CDR3 covers 15 residues. CDR3 amino acids: CASSVDRGPNNEQFF. CDR3 nucleotide sequence: TGTGCCAGCAGTGTCGACAGGGGGCCTAACAATGAGCAGTTCTTC.

This clonotype was counted at least ten times. The chain employs TRBV12-3 or TRBV12-4 and TRBJ1-2; maybe TRBD1 (5 bases). Trimming removed 0 bases from V and 7 bases from J, with 15 bases in between. This CDR3 spans 15 amino acids. Here the CDR3 reads CASSLAGDAIVGYTF. CDR3 nucleotides: TGTGCCAGCAGTTTAGCAGGGGACGCCATAGTTGGCTACACCTTC.

The gene calls are TRBV4-1 and TRBJ2-1; possibly TRBD2 for D (6 bases). The CDR3 sequence is 16 residues long. Deletions cut 3 bases from V and 10 bases from J, with 22 bases between. Germline loops: CDR1 MGHRA, CDR2 YSYEKL. The CDR3 DNA is TGCGCCAGCAGCCAGATCCCTGGCGGGACTTCCTCAGAGCAGTTCTTC. As protein: CASSQIPGGTSSEQFF.

In its sample, this clonotype was seen many times. The chain joins TRBV3-1 to TRBJ1-2; 8 bases line up with TRBD1. The CDR3 runs to 13 residues. The ends lost 2 bases at V and 5 bases at J; junction bases unmatched: 1. CDR1 and CDR2 (germline): LGHDT, YNNKEL (reference sequence). CDR3 protein: CASSQTGGYGYTF. The CDR3 nucleotides are TGTGCCAGCAGCCAAACAGGGGGGTATGGCTACACCTTC.

This clonotype came up many times. A junction end diverges from the germline sequence, so it may reflect a read error. The rearrangement joins TRBV11-3 to TRBJ1-1, with D possibly matching TRBD1 (5 bases). Germline V gene lookup returns CDR1 SGHNT and CDR2 YENEEA. This CDR3 has 14 residues. The CDR3 DNA reads as TGTGCCAGCAGCATGGGACCCAGGCGTACTGGAGCTTTCTTT. It translates to CASSMGPRRTGAFF.

This clonotype was seen at least ten times. The gene calls are TRBV20-1 and TRBJ2-7; no definite D call. The CDR3 is 14 residues long. V lost 6 bases, J lost 5 bases, and 20 bases lay in between. Germline loops: CDR1 DFQATT, CDR2 SNEGSKA (reference sequence). CDR3 sequence reads: CSAASGAHRDEQYF. The CDR3 DNA follows: TGCAGTGCCGCTTCCGGAGCCCATAGGGACGAGCAGTACTTC.

This clonotype has a count of ten or more. The chain is built from TRBV6-1 and TRBJ2-1; perhaps TRBD2 as D (5 bases). The CDR3 covers 14 residues. Germline V gene lookup returns CDR1 MNHNS and CDR2 SASEGT. V gave up 9 bases and J gave up 6 bases, with 18 bases separating them. The chain's CDR3 is CARGPRRGCNEQFF. The DNA of the CDR3 is TGTGCCAGAGGTCCCAGGAGAGGGTGCAATGAGCAGTTCTTC.

This clonotype has more than one count but fewer than ten. The gene calls are TRBV6-1 and TRBJ1-1; D is possibly TRBD1 (5 bases). Germline loops: CDR1 MNHNS, CDR2 SASEGT. Trimming stripped 6 bases from V and 6 bases from J, with 17 bases between. The CDR3 totals 14 residues. The DNA of the CDR3 is TGTGCCAGCAGCCACGGGGGGAGCGGGTCTGAAGCTTTCTTT. This encodes CASSHGGSGSEAFF.

The chain links TRBV29-1 to TRBJ2-7; D is undetermined. CDR1 and CDR2 from the germline V gene are SQVTM and ANQGSEA. The V and J ends lost 4 bases and 3 bases respectively, with 7 bases between them. This CDR3 spans 11 amino acids. The CDR3 here is CSVGQDYEQYF. The DNA of the CDR3 is TGCAGCGTTGGGCAGGACTACGAGCAGTACTTC.

At least ten counts were recorded for this clonotype. The rearrangement links TRBV3-1 to TRBJ2-7; D is ambiguous. The CDR3 covers 13 residues. Per the germline V gene, CDR1 is LGHDT and CDR2 is YNNKEL (reference sequence). V gave up 4 bases and J gave up 1 base, with 8 bases separating them. The DNA of the CDR3 is TGTGCCAGCAGCCCACGCATTTCCTACGAGCAGTACTTC. Its translation is CASSPRISYEQYF.

This clonotype was counted many times. The chain recombines TRBV4-2 with TRBJ1-1; perhaps TRBD1 as D (5 bases). Germline loops: CDR1 LGHNA, CDR2 YNFKEQ. Between the trimmed V and J ends, which lost 4 bases and 4 bases, there was a span of 16 bases. The CDR3 runs to 15 residues. The CDR3 DNA sequence: TGTGCCAGCAGCCCGGAAAGAGGGGTCGGCACTGAAGCTTTCTTT. It codes for CASSPERGVGTEAFF.

V usage is TRBV12-3 or TRBV12-4 and J usage is TRBJ1-5; no reliable D call. V gave up 7 bases and J gave up 4 bases, with 11 bases separating them. The CDR3 runs 13 residues. CDR3 residues: CASTDQANQPQHF. The CDR3 DNA reads as TGTGCCAGCACCGACCAGGCTAATCAGCCCCAGCATTTT.

This clonotype was counted many times. The V and J genes are TRBV3-1 and TRBJ1-4; tentatively, D is TRBD1 (5 bases). The CDR3 is made up of 13 amino acids. V shed 4 bases and J shed 8 bases, with 11 bases lying between them. The germline gives CDR1 LGHDT, CDR2 YNNKEL (reference sequence). The CDR3 loop is CASSRIGGEKLFF. The CDR3, as DNA: TGTGCCAGCAGCCGGATCGGGGGAGAAAAACTGTTTTTT.

This clonotype was observed many times. The J gene is TRBJ2-7, the V gene TRBV15; 7 positions match TRBD2. V shed 0 bases and J 3 bases; nucleotides not matched to a gene: 5. Germline CDR1 and CDR2: LNHNV and YYDKDF (reference sequence). The length of the CDR3 is 15 residues. The CDR3 spells CATSRDPGGSYEQYF. The CDR3 bases are TGTGCCACCAGCAGAGATCCAGGCGGGAGCTACGAGCAGTACTTC.

This clonotype was seen only a few times. This rearrangement joins TRBV29-1 to TRBJ2-1; TRBD2 matches at 8 bases. With 8 bases clipped from V and 6 bases from J, the junction kept 15 bases outside the gene matches. CDR1 is SQVTM and CDR2 is ANQGSEA in the germline V gene. The CDR3 spans 15 residues. The CDR3 protein is CSFRGREDSGNEQFF. CDR3 in DNA: TGCAGCTTTCGGGGGCGGGAGGATTCAGGCAATGAGCAGTTCTTC.

This clonotype was seen at least ten times. The V gene is TRBV7-8, the J gene TRBJ1-4, with D perhaps matching TRBD1 (5 bases). CDR1 and CDR2 from the germline V gene are SGHVS and FQNEAQ. Trimming cost V 5 bases and J 0 bases, with 7 bases left between them. The CDR3 has 14 residues. CDR3 residues: CASSTTATNEKLFF. Here the CDR3 DNA reads TGTGCCAGCAGCACGACAGCAACTAATGAAAAACTGTTTTTT.

This sequence joins TRBV5-1 and TRBJ2-7; 12 positions match TRBD2. CDR3 length: 16 residues. With V trimmed by 0 bases and J by 1 base, 2 bases remained unmatched. CDR1 and CDR2 from the germline V gene are SGHRS and YFSETQ. The CDR3 spells CASSLGLAGASYEQYF. The CDR3 DNA is TGCGCCAGCAGCTTGGGACTAGCGGGAGCGTCCTACGAGCAGTACTTC.

This clonotype was observed a handful of times. The chain recombines TRBV30 with TRBJ2-2; D unclear. V lost 3 bases and J lost 0, with 5 bases in between. The CDR3 has 13 residues. The germline V gene encodes CDR1 GTSNPN and CDR2 SVGIG (reference sequence). The CDR3 DNA reads as TGTGCCTGGAGGAGATCGAACACCGGGGAGCTGTTTTTT. Its protein is CAWRRSNTGELFF.